Included here is one TCR beta chain sequence, with context. These data originate in a study of T cells expressing NK-cell markers. TCRdb re-called the 5' RACE reads; one entry per CDR3 protein, DNA not given. This sample's clone table lists roughly 390,000 distinct CDR3 sequences. The CDR3 is 13 amino acids. Germline V gives CDR1 SGHTA, CDR2 FQGNSA. This receptor was obtained from a man aged 18 to 69 in good health. What was sequenced was blood T cells: a sorted CD56 or NKG2C T cell subset, CD4+ or CD8+ T cells, or bulk PBMC T cells (not recorded which). J is TRBJ2-3 and V is TRBV7-2; the D call of TRBD1 rests on TCRdb alone, since no DNA is present to check it. The CDR3: CASTLGAADTQYF.